This paragraph covers one TCR beta chain sequence. The antigen is undetermined. The source material, RNA transcripts, was used to amplify TCR beta CDR3 regions. The TCR CDR3 was amplified in a first-round RT-PCR using the HTBI primer set. A single record per CDR3 protein comes from TCRdb applying MiXCR to the multiplex PCR reads. The sample contains some 570,000 distinct CDR3 sequences, over 12% of which appear only once. This entry belongs to a study of T cells in Graves' hyperthyroidism and ophthalmopathy. Trimming stripped 5 bases from V and 4 bases from J, with 18 bases between. The germline V gene encodes CDR1 SGHTA and CDR2 FQGNSA. This CDR3 region has 15 residues. Study-level results: The authors' 13 V-J model separated ophthalmopathy from stable hyperthyroidism. Blood samples included most of the expanded thyroid clonotypes exceeding 0.001.

The TCR sequence derives from a woman aged 18-29 years with Graves' ophthalmopathy. Sequencing was performed on blood. This chain joins TRBV7-2 and TRBJ2-7; possibly TRBD2 for D (5 bases). The CDR3 loop is CASSPPSGLPYEQYF. CDR3 bases: TGTGCCAGCAGCCCACCTAGTGGACTGCCATACGAGCAGTACTTC.